A selection of T cell receptor beta chains follows, all from one sample in a study of T-cell memory formation after mild COVID-19. TCRdb reanalysed the 5' RACE reads using MiXCR and keeps one entry per CDR3 protein. The sample carries 85,000 to 120,000 distinct CDR3 sequences, 17% recorded once. The sample was PBMCs or a T cell subset sorted from them (not recorded which). The receptors originated from an adult woman who had mild COVID-19 (a few samples of this study predate the infection). Cell type and time point are not known. Each CDR3 is given with its conserved first and last residue. The D gene is left open where the match is weak. Only some rows state a clone size, as once, few, many or a class for expanded clones.

CASSLTLAGGPSDEQFF,TGCGCCAGCAGCCTAACGCTAGCGGGAGGACCCTCTGATGAGCAGTTCTTC,TRBV4-3,TRBD2,few,TRBJ2-1
CASSLSPSWEQYF,TGCGCCAGCAGCTTGAGTCCTAGCTGGGAGCAGTACTTC,TRBV5-1,.,.,TRBJ2-7
CASSLMGPETQYF,TGTGCCAGCAGCTTAATGGGCCCCGAGACCCAGTACTTC,TRBV7-9,.,.,TRBJ2-5
CASSFQTHGGQFF,TGTGCCAGCAGCTTCCAAACACATGGGGGGCAGTTCTTC,TRBV12-3/TRBV12-4,.,.,TRBJ2-1
CASSQILAGDAYEQYF,TGCGCCAGCAGCCAAATCCTAGCGGGAGATGCCTACGAGCAGTACTTC,TRBV4-1,TRBD2,.,TRBJ2-7
CASTYAPGHKNTEAFF,TGTGCCAGCACCTATGCCCCGGGACACAAGAACACTGAAGCTTTCTTT,TRBV2,.,few,TRBJ1-1
CASSLTNLNYEQYF,TGTGCCAGCAGTCTAACTAACTTGAACTACGAGCAGTACTTC,TRBV12-3/TRBV12-4,.,.,TRBJ2-7
CASSEGDLAGVRGAKNIQYF,TGTGCCAGCAGTGAAGGGGATCTAGCGGGAGTAAGAGGAGCCAAAAACATTCAGTACTTC,TRBV2,TRBD2,few,TRBJ2-4
CASSLAIGALVIDTQYF,TGTGCCAGCAGCTTAGCGATAGGGGCCCTTGTTATAGATACGCAGTATTTT,TRBV7-8,.,few,TRBJ2-3
CASSDTFGTGGSYEQYF,TGTGCCAGCAGTGACACATTCGGGACAGGGGGCTCCTACGAGCAGTACTTC,TRBV2,TRBD1,.,TRBJ2-7
CASSPGMNTGELFF,TGCGCCAGCAGCCCAGGAATGAACACCGGGGAGCTGTTTTTT,TRBV5-1,.,many,TRBJ2-2
CASSPPRGTSGRGDEQFF,TGTGCCAGCAGCCCGCCGCGAGGGACTAGCGGGAGAGGAGATGAGCAGTTCTTC,TRBV7-9,TRBD2,.,TRBJ2-1
CASSLTDYTDTQYF,TGTGCCAGCAGCTTAACGGATTACACAGATACGCAGTATTTT,TRBV13,.,once,TRBJ2-3
CASTLIPGEADTQYF,TGTGCCAGCACTTTGATCCCTGGTGAGGCAGATACGCAGTATTTT,TRBV6-2/TRBV6-3,.,.,TRBJ2-3
CSGDRDLKQFF,TGCAGCGGGGACAGGGACTTAAAGCAGTTCTTC,TRBV29-1,TRBD1,.,TRBJ2-1
CSARDLTGNTIYF,TGCAGTGCTAGAGACCTGACTGGAAACACCATATATTTT,TRBV20-1,.,few,TRBJ1-3
CASSQDFADTQYF,TGCGCCAGCAGCCAAGATTTCGCAGATACGCAGTATTTT,TRBV4-1,.,.,TRBJ2-3
CSARDSLAGAYNEQFF,TGCAGTGCTAGAGATTCACTAGCGGGGGCCTACAATGAGCAGTTCTTC,TRBV20-1,TRBD2,many,TRBJ2-1
CASSQGDSEDTQYF,TGTGCCAGCAGCCAAGGGGACTCGGAAGATACGCAGTATTTT,TRBV4-2,.,.,TRBJ2-3
CASSQIGQGRHEQYF,TGTGCCAGCAGCCAGATCGGACAGGGGAGGCACGAGCAGTACTTC,TRBV6-6,TRBD1,.,TRBJ2-7
CASSDSGNTEAFF,TGTGCCAGCAGCGATTCAGGGAACACTGAAGCTTTCTTT,TRBV12-3/TRBV12-4,.,.,TRBJ1-1
CASSLGTDTGELFF,TGCGCCAGCAGCCTGGGCACCGACACCGGGGAGCTGTTTTTT,TRBV5-1,.,few,TRBJ2-2
CAISEPGEGAFF,TGTGCCATCAGTGAACCGGGGGAAGGAGCTTTCTTT,TRBV10-3,.,many,TRBJ1-1
CASSSGYTF,TGTGCCAGCAGCTCCGGCTACACCTTC,TRBV7-9,.,once,TRBJ1-2
CASSLGQTMNTEAFF,TGTGCCAGCAGTTTGGGACAAACCATGAACACTGAAGCTTTCTTT,TRBV27,.,.,TRBJ1-1
CASSRPGGETQYF,TGTGCCAGCAGCCGACCCGGGGGAGAGACCCAGTACTTC,TRBV7-9,.,.,TRBJ2-5
CASSQETPGLEYSTDTQYF,TGTGCCAGCAGCCAAGAAACTCCGGGACTAGAATACAGCACAGATACGCAGTATTTT,TRBV3-1,TRBD2,.,TRBJ2-3